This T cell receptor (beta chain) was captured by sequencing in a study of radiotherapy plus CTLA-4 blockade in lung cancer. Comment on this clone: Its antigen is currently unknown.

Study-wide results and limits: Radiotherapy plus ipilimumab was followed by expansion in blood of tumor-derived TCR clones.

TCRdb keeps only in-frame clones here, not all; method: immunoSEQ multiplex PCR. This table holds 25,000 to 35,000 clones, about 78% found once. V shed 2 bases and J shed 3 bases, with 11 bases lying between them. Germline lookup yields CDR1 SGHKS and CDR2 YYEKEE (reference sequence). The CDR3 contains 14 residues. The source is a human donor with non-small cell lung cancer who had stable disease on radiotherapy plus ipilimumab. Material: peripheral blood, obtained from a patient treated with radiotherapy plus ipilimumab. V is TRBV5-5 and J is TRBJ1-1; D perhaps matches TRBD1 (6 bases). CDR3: CASSFQGLDTEAFF. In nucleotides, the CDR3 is TGTGCCAGCAGCTTCCAGGGGCTAGACACTGAAGCTTTCTTT.